This T cell receptor (beta chain) appears in the sequencing data of a study of vaccination and CD4 T cells after COVID-19. Looking at the study overall: The peptides that stimulated the cells were overlapping spike peptides from SARS-CoV-2, HCoV-NL63, HCoV-OC43 and HCoV-229E. Treatment of control cultures consisted of a CEFX pool, an HIV-1 Nef pool, or no peptide.

The Oncomine TCR Beta short-read assay was what sequenced the DNA obtained from cultured CD4+ T cells. The source of extracted genomic DNA was cultured CD4+ T cells. TCRdb reprocessed the PCR reads via MiXCR and lists one record per CDR3 protein. The data show tens of thousands of distinct CDR3 sequences, around half seen once. Treatment reported: roughly ten-day PBMC culture with coronavirus spike peptide pools or control peptides (ViraFEST assay). This clonotype was observed a single time. Its antigen is still unknown. This receptor was identified in a human donor who received a COVID-19 vaccine. Here the sequenced sample was CD4+ T cells from blood, cultured in vitro, taken before SARS-CoV-2 vaccination.

The CDR3 sequence is CSVSGGAAEAFF. DNA of the CDR3: TGCAGCGTCTCAGGGGGCGCAGCGGAAGCTTTCTTT. The genes are TRBV29-1 and TRBJ1-1; 8 bases fit TRBD1. This CDR3 is 12 amino acids long. From germline, CDR1 is SQVTM and CDR2 ANQGSEA. Germline trimming cut 6 bases from V and 8 bases from J; bases unmatched to any gene: 8.